The clone carrying this TCR beta chain was seen only a few times. The authors carried out high-throughput sequencing of TCR beta. They applied it to CD8+ and CD4+ T cells obtained from blood. With random hexamers, reverse transcription was performed on about 0.45 to 1 ug of RNA. TCRdb fed the immunoSEQ multiplex PCR reads into MiXCR, producing one record per CDR3 protein. The sample records a few hundred thousand distinct CDR3 sequences, 75% to 90% being singletons. These data are taken from a study of CD8 T cells in Susac syndrome. Trimming shortened V by 3 bases and J by 9 bases, and 18 bases separated the two germline ends. Germline loops: CDR1 MNHNS, CDR2 SASEGT. The CDR3 loop spans 15 amino acids.

The sequence was obtained from a human donor with multiple sclerosis. Sequencing was performed on CD8+ T cells from PBMCs. The chain recombines TRBV6-1 with TRBJ1-5; D possibly corresponds to TRBD1 (6 bases). This CDR3 is CASSDQDRGPRPQHF. DNA of the CDR3: TGTGCCAGCAGTGATCAGGACCGGGGGCCTCGGCCCCAGCATTTT.